The 23 T cell receptor beta chains below come from one sample, sequenced in a study of T cell responses to AZD1222 COVID-19 vaccine. Clones were read by immunoSEQ multiplex PCR, and TCRdb kept only the in-frame ones, dropping some. Among 130,000 to 150,000 clones listed, over 85% were seen once. Sequenced here: peripheral blood, sampled 28 days after the second AZD1222 dose. These receptors were taken from an adult who received the AZD1222 COVID-19 vaccine.

This clone was seen only once. The chain links TRBV7-9 to TRBJ2-7; TRBD1 matches 8 bases. CDR1 and CDR2 from the germline V gene are SEHNR and FQNEAQ (reference sequence). Unmatched junction bases numbered 12, after V lost 5 bases and J lost 6 bases. The CDR3 is 15 amino acids. CDR3 sequence reads: CASSPGQASQVEQYF. The CDR3 DNA reads TGTGCCAGCAGCCCGGGACAGGCCTCCCAGGTCGAGCAGTACTTC.

This chain's CDR3 is CASSQGGQGNYGYTF. CDR3 nucleotides: TGCGCCAGCAGCCAAGGGGGGCAGGGAAACTATGGCTACACCTTC. V usage is TRBV4-3 and J usage is TRBJ1-2, with D perhaps matching TRBD1 (6 bases). Trimming left V 1 base short and J 2 bases short, with 11 bases between. This CDR3 has 15 amino acids. CDR1 LGHNA and CDR2 YSLEER come from the germline V gene.

The CDR3 region is CASSRGGLYNEAFF. CDR3 in DNA: TGTGCCAGCAGCCGAGGGGGTTTGTATAATGAAGCTTTCTTT. V is TRBV6-6 and J is TRBJ1-1, with TRBD1 as a possible D gene (6 bases). CDR3 length: 14 residues. The germline gives CDR1 MNHNY, CDR2 SVGAGI (reference sequence). Trimming took 6 bases from V and 7 from J, leaving 18 bases between them.

The chain carries TRBV27 and TRBJ2-3; 7 nucleotides line up with TRBD1. The V gene's germline CDR1 is MNHEY and CDR2 SMNVEV (reference sequence). V lost 7 bases, J lost 0 bases, and 4 bases stayed unmatched. The CDR3 is made up of 14 amino acids. The CDR3 nucleotides read TGTGCCAGCATCAGACAGGGAAGCACAGATACGCAGTATTTT. Its protein product is CASIRQGSTDTQYF.

The rearrangement uses TRBV7-2 and TRBJ1-1; no clear D. The V end lost 1 base, the J end lost 1 base, and 7 bases lay between the germline ends. The CDR3 length is 14 residues. Germline lookup yields CDR1 SGHTA and CDR2 FQGNSA. The CDR3 is CASSLVRRNTEAFF. The CDR3 coding sequence is TGTGCCAGCAGCTTAGTGCGAAGGAACACTGAAGCTTTCTTT.

This chain connects TRBV7-8 to TRBJ1-1, with D maybe TRBD1 (6 bases). Trimming removed 4 bases at V and 0 bases at J, with 9 bases between. The CDR3 consists of 14 residues. CDR1 is SGHVS and CDR2 is FQNEAQ in the germline V gene. CDR3 DNA sequence: TGTGCCAGCAGCTCGGGACATCTGAACACTGAAGCTTTCTTT. The encoded protein is CASSSGHLNTEAFF.

In DNA, the CDR3 is TGCGCCAGCAGCCCCCAGCAGGGTAATGAGCAGTTCTTC. As protein: CASSPQQGNEQFF. J is TRBJ2-1 and V is TRBV4-3; TRBD1 might be the D (5 bases). V gave up 4 bases and J gave up 7 bases, with 11 bases separating them. The CDR3 is 13 amino acids. CDR1 and CDR2 from the germline V gene are LGHNA and YSLEER.

The chain joins TRBV28 to TRBJ2-3; D remains unclear. The CDR3 length is 15 residues. V was shortened by 5 bases and J by 1 base, with 13 bases between the two germline ends. The germline V gene has CDR1 MDHEN and CDR2 SYDVKM. CDR3 sequence: CASSPGLRGTDTQYF. The CDR3 DNA follows: TGTGCCAGCAGTCCCGGGCTGCGCGGCACAGATACGCAGTATTTT.

The V call is TRBV28, the J call TRBJ2-7, with TRBD2 matching 11 bases. V lost 2 bases, J lost 0 bases, and 6 bases stayed unmatched. CDR1 and CDR2 (germline): MDHEN, SYDVKM. The CDR3 is 17 amino acids. CDR3 nucleotide sequence: TGTGCCAGCAGTTTAGGACTAGCGGGTACCAACTCCTACGAGCAGTACTTC. This translates into CASSLGLAGTNSYEQYF.

V and J are TRBV7-2 and TRBJ2-3, with TRBD2 identical over 14 bases. The V segment lost 5 bases and the J segment 4 bases; nucleotides outside the gene matches: 14. Germline V lookup: CDR1 SGHTA, CDR2 FQGNSA. The CDR3 is 19 residues long. CDR3 nucleotide sequence: TGTGCCAGCAGCCCTACCCCGGGGGGACTAGCGGGAGTGCCAGATACGCAGTATTTT. It codes for CASSPTPGGLAGVPDTQYF.

J is TRBJ2-1 and V is TRBV6-2 or TRBV6-3; D uncertain. Trimming shortened V by 2 bases and J by 10 bases, and 9 bases separated the two germline ends. This CDR3 is 12 amino acids long. Per the germline V gene, CDR1 is MNHEY and CDR2 is SVGEGT. In DNA, the CDR3 is TGTGCCAGCAGTTACCACGGGCAGGAGCAGTTCTTC. This gives the protein CASSYHGQEQFF.

Notes on this clone: This specimen includes other DNA sequences encoding the same CDR3. The V and J genes are TRBV27 and TRBJ1-2; 7 bases agree with TRBD1. CDR3 length: 12 amino acids. From germline, CDR1 is MNHEY and CDR2 SMNVEV (reference sequence). The J segment lost 5 bases and the V segment lost 5 bases, leaving 2 bases of the junction unmatched. CDR3 sequence reads: CASSPGGYGYTF. As DNA, the CDR3 is TGTGCCAGCAGTCCAGGGGGTTATGGCTACACCTTC.

The chain links TRBV27 to TRBJ2-2; D gene unclear. This CDR3 is 13 amino acids long. Trimming took off 2 bases at V and 4 bases at J, with 5 bases between the two ends. In germline, CDR1 is MNHEY, CDR2 SMNVEV (reference sequence). CDR3 DNA sequence: TGTGCCAGCAGTTTAGGGGTCACCGGGGAGCTGTTTTTT. Translated: CASSLGVTGELFF.

This clone was seen a single time. The rearrangement uses TRBV5-6 and TRBJ2-3; 7 nucleotides agree with TRBD2. J was trimmed by 0 bases and V by 4 bases; bases with no gene match: 5. This CDR3 region has 15 residues. CDR1 and CDR2 from the germline V gene are SGHDT and YYEEEE. In nucleotides, the CDR3 is TGTGCCAGCAGCCGTGGTAGCGGGAGCACAGATACGCAGTATTTT. It is translated as CASSRGSGSTDTQYF.

The rearrangement links TRBV6-6 to TRBJ1-2, with a weak D call TRBD1 (6 bases). Trimming cost V 8 bases and J 8 bases, with 12 bases left between them. Per the germline V gene, CDR1 is MNHNY and CDR2 is SVGAGI (reference sequence). The CDR3 length is 11 residues. The CDR3 loop reads CASWGRGGYTF. Here the CDR3 DNA reads TGTGCCAGCTGGGGCAGGGGCGGCTACACCTTC.

The V call is TRBV6-6, the J call TRBJ2-3, with 7 bases aligning to TRBD1. J gave up 5 bases and V 4 bases, and 9 bases lay outside the gene matches. The CDR3 runs 15 residues. Germline CDR1 MNHNY, CDR2 SVGAGI (reference sequence). Here the CDR3 reads CASSLPRQGQDTQYF. As DNA, the CDR3 is TGTGCCAGCAGTTTGCCGAGACAGGGACAAGATACGCAGTATTTT.

The chain links TRBV20-1 to TRBJ1-2, with 8 bases identical to TRBD1. Germline V gene lookup returns CDR1 DFQATT and CDR2 SNEGSKA (reference sequence). V shed 3 bases, J shed 2 bases, and the junction held 8 bases outside the gene matches. CDR3 length equals 15 residues. In DNA, the CDR3 is TGCAGTGCTAGTTCAACCGGACAGGGAAACTATGGCTACACCTTC. Translating gives CSASSTGQGNYGYTF.

The chain couples TRBV6-1 to TRBJ1-4; D not resolved. In germline, CDR1 is MNHNS, CDR2 SASEGT. V dropped 0 bases and J dropped 5 bases, with 10 bases sitting between them. This CDR3 contains 15 residues. The CDR3 sequence: CASSEAAGINEKLFF. Written as DNA, the CDR3 is TGTGCCAGCAGTGAAGCGGCAGGAATAAATGAAAAACTGTTTTTT.

The count of this clone is one. The CDR3: CASSFASRETQYF. CDR3 in DNA: TGTGCCAGCAGCTTCGCGAGTCGGGAGACCCAGTACTTC. This chain links TRBV7-8 with TRBJ2-5, with D unclear. In germline, CDR1 is SGHVS, CDR2 FQNEAQ. The CDR3 loop spans 13 amino acids. V was pared by 3 bases and J by 5 bases, with 10 bases between. The variable domain in full, with the rest retrieved from reference TRBV7-8 and TRBJ2-5, is GAGVSQSPRYKVAKRGQDVALRCDPISGHVSLFWYQQALGQGPEFLTYFQNEAQLDKSGLPSDRFFAERPEGSVSTLKIQRTQQEDSAVYLCASSFASRETQYFGPGTRLLVL.

The chain carries TRBV6-6 and TRBJ2-3, with 10 nucleotides matching TRBD2. Germline CDR1 MNHNY, CDR2 SVGAGI (reference sequence). The trim removed 8 bases at V and 6 bases at J, leaving 8 bases unmatched. The CDR3 extends over 14 amino acids. CDR3 amino acids: CASESSGGWDTQYF. CDR3 bases: TGTGCCAGCGAGTCTAGCGGGGGTTGGGATACGCAGTATTTT.

The chain combines TRBV18 with TRBJ2-3; no firm D call. The CDR3 is 13 residues long. CDR1 is KGHSH, CDR2 LQKENI, per germline. The V and J ends lost 3 bases and 2 bases respectively, with 6 bases between them. The CDR3 DNA reads TGTGCCAGCTCACCCCCAGCCACAGATACGCAGTATTTT. Encoded protein: CASSPPATDTQYF.

The rearrangement uses TRBV4-3 and TRBJ2-7, with D maybe TRBD1 (6 bases). Germline V gene sequence: CDR1 LGHNA, CDR2 YSLEER. Between the trimmed V and J ends, which lost 4 bases and 2 bases, there was a span of 15 bases. The CDR3 has 15 amino acids. CDR3 sequence: CASSPYRAPAYEQYF. CDR3 coding DNA: TGCGCCAGCAGCCCCTACAGGGCGCCGGCCTACGAGCAGTACTTC.

The genes are TRBV19 and TRBJ1-2; 7 bases are shared with TRBD1. Germline V CDR1 and CDR2: LNHDA, SQIVND (reference sequence). CDR3 length: 14 residues. V was pared by 9 bases and J by 5 bases, with 12 bases of the junction left unmatched. CDR3 bases: TGTGCCAGATCCCGGGGGGGACAGCCTTATGGCTACACCTTC. This sequence encodes CARSRGGQPYGYTF. The full variable domain, in which reference TRBV19 and TRBJ1-2 provide the parts outside the CDR3, is DGGITQSPKYLFRKEGQNVTLSCEQNLNHDAMYWYRQDPGQGLRLIYYSQIVNDFQKGDIAEGYSVSREKKESFPLTVTSAQKNPTAFYLCARSRGGQPYGYTFGSGTRLTVV.